This T cell receptor beta chain is from a study of beta chain features in type 1 diabetes. General study results and limits: Among all four CD4+ subsets, Type 1 diabetes patients had TCRB CDR3s that were moderately but significantly shorter. The similarity of naive, central memory and Treg TCRB repertoires appeared greater among patients than among healthy donors.

Germline V lookup: CDR1 SQVTM, CDR2 ANQGSEA. The CDR3 has 12 residues. The V end was cut by 5 bases, the J end by 4 bases, with 11 bases between. This clone appeared a few times. Its antigen is currently unknown. Reverse transcribing all isolated RNA meant expressed TCRB transcripts were sequenced. Generated by immunoSEQ multiplex PCR, the TCRdb table keeps only in-frame clones and is missing some. The table includes 120,000 to 150,000 clones, about 13% detected once. The sequenced material came from central memory CD4+ T cells from blood. The chain is built from TRBV29-1 and TRBJ1-1; no reliable D call. This clonotype was sampled from a man younger than 35 with type 1 diabetes. The CDR3 is CSVSGPSTEAFF. CDR3 bases: TGCAGCGTTTCTGGTCCCAGCACTGAAGCTTTCTTT.